The rows below give T cell receptor beta chains drawn from one sample of a study of blood T cell repertoires in COVID-19. Profiled with immunoSEQ multiplex PCR; TCRdb holds only in-frame clones, not every one. The sample lists approximately 200,000 clones; approximately 78% were seen once. Sequencing input: peripheral blood. The receptors were sampled from a woman aged 80 or over with acute or convalescent COVID-19. Both conserved end residues are part of each CDR3. D genes are given only for firm matches. Not every row has a clone size; where given, it reads once, few, many or a size class.

v_gene	j_gene	abundance	d_gene	CDR3aa	CDR3nt
TRBV6-5	TRBJ1-2	NA	TRBD1	CASSTRQGAYGYTF	TGTGCCAGCAGTACCCGTCAGGGGGCCTATGGCTACACCTTC
TRBV6-5	TRBJ2-5	NA	NA	CASGPGHSGQETQYF	TGTGCCAGCGGACCAGGACATTCGGGCCAAGAGACCCAGTACTTC
TRBV29-1	TRBJ2-7	once	TRBD1	CSVQMRDRGYEQYF	TGCAGCGTTCAAATGAGGGACAGGGGTTACGAGCAGTACTTC
TRBV10-1	TRBJ1-1	NA	NA	CASSVQAGAEAFF	TGCGCCAGCAGTGTCCAGGCGGGCGCTGAAGCTTTCTTT
TRBV7-3	TRBJ1-1	NA	TRBD1	CASSLQGQGAGTEAFF	TGTGCCAGCAGCCTCCAGGGACAGGGGGCTGGCACTGAAGCTTTCTTT
TRBV7-2	TRBJ1-6	NA	NA	CASSRRDSTPLHF	TGTGCCAGCAGTCGCAGGGATAGTACACCCCTCCACTTT
TRBV20-1	TRBJ2-7	few	NA	CSANSVSEQYF	TGCAGTGCTAATAGCGTCTCCGAGCAGTACTTC
TRBV23-1	TRBJ1-3	NA	NA	CASRLVVPGLSGNTIYF	TGCGCCAGCAGACTAGTCGTTCCAGGCTTATCTGGAAACACCATATATTTT
TRBV3-1/TRBV3-2	TRBJ1-2	NA	TRBD1	CASSQGATGGFYGYTF	TGTGCCAGCAGCCAAGGAGCGACAGGGGGCTTCTATGGCTACACCTTC
TRBV19	TRBJ2-1	NA	NA	CASTPGRVSSYNEQFF	TGTGCCAGTACCCCTGGGCGGGTAAGCTCCTACAATGAGCAGTTCTTC
TRBV23-1	TRBJ1-6	once	NA	CASSQAPLHF	TGCGCCAGCAGTCAAGCGCCCCTCCACTTT
TRBV5-5	TRBJ2-5	NA	TRBD1	CASSLGAGGLQETQYF	TGTGCCAGCAGCTTGGGGGCAGGGGGCTTACAGGAGACCCAGTACTTC